These 20 T cell receptor beta chains were all obtained from the same sample, sequenced in a study of T cells in Graves' hyperthyroidism and ophthalmopathy. TCR beta CDR3 sequences were amplified from RNA transcripts. The HTBI set primed first-round TCR CDR3 RT-PCR. TCRdb re-analysed the multiplex PCR reads in MiXCR, keeping a single row per CDR3 protein. The sample consists of under 700,000 distinct CDR3 sequences, about 43% of them appearing once. Specimen: peripheral blood or thyroid tissue (not recorded which). These receptors were obtained from a woman younger than 35 with Graves' hyperthyroidism.

Note on this clonotype: A much larger clone lies a single base off, so this may be a read error. The rearrangement links TRBV9 to TRBJ1-2; 7 nucleotides align to TRBD1. Losses at the gene ends were 1 base for V and 6 bases for J; bases not matched to a gene: 3. The germline gives CDR1 SGDLS, CDR2 YYNGEE. CDR3 length: 13 residues. CDR3 in amino acids: CASSVIQGNGYTF. CDR3 nucleotide sequence: TGTGCCAGCAGCGTAATACAGGGGAATGGCTACACCTTC.

As to this clonotype: The junction departs from the called germline gene at one end, perhaps through a read error. The genes are TRBV7-3 and TRBJ2-2; a possible D gene is TRBD2 (6 bases). The CDR3 sequence is 11 residues long. From germline, CDR1 is SGHTA and CDR2 FQGTGA. The CDR3 reads CASSFWGEMFF. The CDR3 nucleotides read TGTGCCAGCAGCTTCTGGGGGGAGATGTTTTTT.

This clonotype occurred many times. The V gene is TRBV7-9, the J gene TRBJ1-2; D possibly corresponds to TRBD1 (5 bases). Germline assignment: CDR1 SEHNR and CDR2 FQNEAQ (reference sequence). CDR3 length equals 14 residues. Trimming removed 7 bases at V and 1 base at J, with 13 bases between. CDR3 sequence reads: CASTIPDSNYGYTF. In DNA form, the CDR3 reads TGTGCCAGCACCATACCCGACAGTAACTATGGCTACACCTTC.

This clonotype was seen a few times. V gene TRBV12-3 or TRBV12-4 combines with J gene TRBJ2-7; the D gene is possibly TRBD2 (6 bases). With 3 bases removed from V and 5 bases from J, the gap between germline ends came to 17 bases. This CDR3 region has 15 residues. The CDR3 sequence is CASSFGTLAVDEQYF. As DNA, the CDR3 is TGTGCCAGCAGTTTCGGGACTTTAGCCGTAGACGAGCAGTACTTC.

J is TRBJ1-1 and V is TRBV29-1; 9 nucleotides line up with TRBD1. The V gene end was trimmed by 7 bases and the J gene end by 1 base; junction bases not matched to a gene: 10. Germline V gene data show CDR1 as SQVTM and CDR2 as ANQGSEA. The CDR3 is 15 residues long. The CDR3 DNA reads TGCAGCGCTAGACAGGGGGGCATGCGGAACACTGAAGCTTTCTTT. Translating it yields CSARQGGMRNTEAFF.

This clonotype was found many times. The chain joins TRBV24-1 to TRBJ2-5; D may be TRBD2 (7 bases). V was pared by 2 bases and J by 5 bases, with 11 bases between. Germline V lookup: CDR1 KGHDR, CDR2 SFDVKD. The CDR3 runs 14 residues. Written as DNA, the CDR3 is TGTGCCACCAGTGATTGGGGGGGCAAGGAGACCCAGTACTTC. The encoded protein is CATSDWGGKETQYF.

The chain carries TRBV7-2 and TRBJ2-7, with 13 bases aligning to TRBD2. The CDR3 is made up of 17 amino acids. Trimming took 1 base from V and 4 from J; bases not matched to a gene: 7. CDR1 is SGHTA and CDR2 is FQGNSA in the germline V gene. The CDR3 DNA sequence: TGTGCCAGCAGCTTAGGAGGGACTAGCGGGATGAAATACGAGCAGTACTTC. This gives the protein CASSLGGTSGMKYEQYF.

The rearrangement uses TRBV20-1 and TRBJ2-3; a possible D gene is TRBD1 (5 bases). Trimming took 0 bases from V and 6 from J, leaving 10 bases between them. The CDR3 is 13 amino acids. CDR1 DFQATT and CDR2 SNEGSKA come from the germline V gene (reference sequence). This CDR3 reads CSARDLQGDTQYF. In DNA, the CDR3 is TGCAGTGCTAGAGATCTCCAGGGCGATACGCAGTATTTT.

The chain has TRBV24-1 and TRBJ2-5, with D tentatively TRBD1 (6 bases). V was pared by 5 bases and J by 3 bases, with 15 bases between. Germline CDR1 and CDR2: KGHDR and SFDVKD. The CDR3 runs to 15 residues. The CDR3 is CATSAPGQPEETQYF. The CDR3 coding sequence is TGTGCCACCAGTGCGCCCGGACAGCCGGAAGAGACCCAGTACTTC.

This clonotype was picked up one time. A much bigger clone sits one base away, suggesting this may be a read error. The V gene is TRBV29-1, the J gene TRBJ1-2; D remains ambiguous. The CDR3 extends over 11 amino acids. Germline lookup yields CDR1 SQVTM and CDR2 ANQGSEA. The CDR3 here is CSVENPNGHTF. The CDR3 region has the DNA TGCAGCGTTGAGAATCCAAATGGCCACACCTTC.

V is TRBV12-3 or TRBV12-4 and J is TRBJ1-1; 8 bases agree with TRBD1. V lost 3 bases, J lost 4 bases, and 1 base stayed unmatched. The CDR3 spans 13 residues. This chain's CDR3 is CASSFRGLTEAFF. For the CDR3, the DNA is TGTGCCAGCAGTTTCAGGGGGCTCACTGAAGCTTTCTTT.

Comments on this clonotype: The junction does not match germline at one end; this may be a read error. The CDR3 is CASNDFQGNGGEQYF. The CDR3 coding sequence is TGTGCCAGCAATGACTTTCAGGGAAATGGGGGCGAGCAGTACTTC. The gene calls are TRBV6-4 and TRBJ2-7; D possibly matches TRBD1 or TRBD2 (5 bases each). This CDR3 has 15 residues. Germline V gene data show CDR1 as MRHNA and CDR2 as SNTAGT.

This clonotype was seen a few times. The gene calls are TRBV7-6 and TRBJ1-1; 7 bases fit TRBD1. The CDR3 has 14 residues. Germline V gene sequence: CDR1 SGHVS, CDR2 FNYEAQ. The J segment lost 11 bases and the V segment lost 1 base, leaving 10 bases of the junction unmatched. The CDR3 is CASSLEGDSSWAFF. CDR3 nucleotide sequence: TGTGCCAGCAGCTTAGAAGGGGACAGCTCATGGGCTTTCTTT.

This clonotype was observed a handful of times. The chain employs TRBV2 and TRBJ2-7, with D perhaps TRBD1 or TRBD2 (5 bases each). CDR3 length equals 15 residues. The germline V gene encodes CDR1 SNHLY and CDR2 FYNNEI. V lost 6 bases and J lost 3, with 18 bases in between. CDR3 region: CASRSGTAAIYEQYF. The CDR3 DNA follows: TGTGCCAGCAGATCCGGGACGGCTGCGATCTACGAGCAGTACTTC. The variable domain in full, completed from reference TRBV2 and TRBJ2-7, reads EPEVTQTPSHQVTQMGQEVILRCVPISNHLYFYWYRQILGQKVEFLVSFYNNEISEKSEIFDDQFSVERPDGSNFTLKIRSTKLEDSAMYFCASRSGTAAIYEQYFGPGTRLTVT.

This clonotype was counted a few times. The chain joins TRBV5-1 to TRBJ2-7, with D possibly called TRBD1 or TRBD2 (5 bases each). CDR1 and CDR2 (germline): SGHRS, YFSETQ. The CDR3 length is 13 residues. V shed 3 bases and J shed 3 bases, with 10 bases lying between them. The CDR3: CASSSGPLYEQYF. Here the CDR3 DNA reads TGCGCCAGCAGCTCGGGACCCCTCTACGAGCAGTACTTC.

This clonotype has a handful of counts. J is TRBJ2-7 and V is TRBV7-2; D is tentatively TRBD1 or TRBD2 (6 bases each). The V end was cut by 3 bases, the J end by 5 bases, with 11 bases between. CDR1 is SGHTA, CDR2 FQGNSA, per germline. The CDR3 length is 13 residues. The CDR3, as DNA: TGTGCCAGCAGCTTGGTGGAGGGGGACGAGCAGTACTTC. Its protein product is CASSLVEGDEQYF.

This clonotype was recorded a few times. This chain links TRBV24-1 with TRBJ1-5, with D hard to call. The CDR3 has 14 amino acids. The germline V gene encodes CDR1 KGHDR and CDR2 SFDVKD. Trimming cost V 7 bases and J 4 bases, with 13 bases left between them. CDR3 amino acids: CATSPAGLNQPQHF. CDR3 sequence (DNA): TGTGCCACCAGCCCCGCCGGACTGAATCAGCCCCAGCATTTT.

This clonotype was seen repeatedly, ten times or more. The chain couples TRBV2 to TRBJ1-4; the match to TRBD1 covers 8 bases. J was trimmed by 8 bases and V by 4 bases; bases with no gene match: 0. This CDR3 comprises 12 residues. Germline assignment: CDR1 SNHLY and CDR2 FYNNEI. CDR3: CASSGQGEKLFF. In nucleotides, the CDR3 is TGTGCCAGCAGTGGACAGGGGGAAAAACTGTTTTTT.

This clonotype was seen repeatedly, ten times or more. The V call is TRBV10-3, the J call TRBJ2-7; 7 bases agree with TRBD1. Trimming at V came to 11 bases and at J to 2 bases, leaving 9 bases not matched to a gene. This CDR3 comprises 13 residues. Germline CDR1 reads ENHRY; CDR2 reads SYGVKD. This CDR3 reads CAAGQAFTYEQYF. The CDR3 region has the DNA TGTGCCGCTGGACAGGCCTTTACCTACGAGCAGTACTTC.

The DNA of the CDR3 is TGTGCCAGCAGCTTAGCGGTGCGGGGCCCTAAAGAGACCCAGTACTTC. The encoded protein is CASSLAVRGPKETQYF. V is TRBV7-2 and J is TRBJ2-5, with a weak D call TRBD2 (6 bases). Germline CDR1 reads SGHTA; CDR2 reads FQGNSA. The CDR3 spans 16 residues. V lost 0 bases and J lost 3, with 14 bases in between.